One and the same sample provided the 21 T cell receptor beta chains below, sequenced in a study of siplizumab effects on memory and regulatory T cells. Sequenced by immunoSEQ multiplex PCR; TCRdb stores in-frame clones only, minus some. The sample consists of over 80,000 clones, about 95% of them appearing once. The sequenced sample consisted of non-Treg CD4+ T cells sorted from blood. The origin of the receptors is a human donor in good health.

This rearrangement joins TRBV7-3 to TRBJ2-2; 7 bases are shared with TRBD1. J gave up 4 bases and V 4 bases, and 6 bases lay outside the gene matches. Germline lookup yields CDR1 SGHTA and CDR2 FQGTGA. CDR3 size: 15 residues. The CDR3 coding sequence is TGTGCCAGCAGCTCTCGGACAGGATCCACCGGGGAGCTGTTTTTT. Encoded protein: CASSSRTGSTGELFF.

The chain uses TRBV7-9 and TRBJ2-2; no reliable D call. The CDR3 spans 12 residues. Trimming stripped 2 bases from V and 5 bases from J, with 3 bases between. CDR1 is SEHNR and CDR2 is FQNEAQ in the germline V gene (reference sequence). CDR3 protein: CASSLYTGELFF. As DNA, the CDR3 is TGTGCCAGCAGCTTATATACCGGGGAGCTGTTTTTT.

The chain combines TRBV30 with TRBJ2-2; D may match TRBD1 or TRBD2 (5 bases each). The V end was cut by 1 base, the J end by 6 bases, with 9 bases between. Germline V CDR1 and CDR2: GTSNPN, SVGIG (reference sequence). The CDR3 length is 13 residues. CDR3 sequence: CAWSAGRAGELFF. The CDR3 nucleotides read TGTGCCTGGAGTGCGGGGCGGGCCGGGGAGCTGTTTTTT.

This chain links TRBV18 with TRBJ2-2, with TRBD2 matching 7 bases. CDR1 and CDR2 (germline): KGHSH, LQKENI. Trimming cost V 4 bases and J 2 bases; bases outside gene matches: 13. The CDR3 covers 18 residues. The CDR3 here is CASSRTLWASGNTGELFF. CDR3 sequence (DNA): TGTGCCAGCTCACGCACCCTTTGGGCTAGCGGCAACACCGGGGAGCTGTTTTTT.

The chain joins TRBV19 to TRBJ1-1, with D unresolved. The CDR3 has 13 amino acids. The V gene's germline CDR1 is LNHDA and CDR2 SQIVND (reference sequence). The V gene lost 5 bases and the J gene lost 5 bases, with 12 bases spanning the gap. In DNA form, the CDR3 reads TGTGCCAGTAGTTCAATCATGGGGACTGAAGCTTTCTTT. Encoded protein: CASSSIMGTEAFF.

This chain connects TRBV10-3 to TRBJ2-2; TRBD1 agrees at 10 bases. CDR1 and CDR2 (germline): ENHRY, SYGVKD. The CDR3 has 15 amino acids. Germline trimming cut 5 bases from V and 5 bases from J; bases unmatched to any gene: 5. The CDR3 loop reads CAISRQGAGTGELFF. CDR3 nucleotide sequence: TGTGCCATCAGTCGACAGGGGGCAGGAACCGGGGAGCTGTTTTTT.

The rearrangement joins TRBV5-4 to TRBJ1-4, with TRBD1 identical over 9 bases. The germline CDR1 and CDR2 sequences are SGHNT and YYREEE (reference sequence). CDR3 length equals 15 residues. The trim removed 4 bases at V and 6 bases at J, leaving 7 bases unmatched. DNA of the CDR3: TGTGCCAGCAGCACTCGGACAGGGGAATATGAAAAACTGTTTTTT. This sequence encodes CASSTRTGEYEKLFF.

The CDR3 reads CASSESKSLRSAEAFF. The CDR3, as DNA: TGTGCCAGCAGTGAATCGAAGAGTCTTCGTTCGGCTGAAGCTTTCTTT. The chain recombines TRBV25-1 with TRBJ1-1; unclear D gene. The CDR3 spans 16 residues. The germline gives CDR1 MGHDK, CDR2 SYGVNS. Between the trimmed V and J ends, which lost 1 base and 6 bases, there was a span of 18 bases.

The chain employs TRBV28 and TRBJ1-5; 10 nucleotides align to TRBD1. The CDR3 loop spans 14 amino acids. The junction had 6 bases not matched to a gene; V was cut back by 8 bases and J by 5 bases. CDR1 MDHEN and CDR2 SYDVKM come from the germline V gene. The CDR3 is CASRWDRGHQPQHF. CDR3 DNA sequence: TGTGCCAGCCGGTGGGACAGGGGACATCAGCCCCAGCATTTT.

This CDR3 is CASKRGDQPQHF. The CDR3 coding sequence is TGTGCCAGCAAAAGAGGGGATCAGCCCCAGCATTTT. The chain has TRBV27 and TRBJ1-5; possibly TRBD1 for D (5 bases). CDR3 length equals 12 residues. Deletions cut 7 bases from V and 5 bases from J, with 9 bases between. CDR1 is MNHEY, CDR2 SMNVEV, per germline (reference sequence).

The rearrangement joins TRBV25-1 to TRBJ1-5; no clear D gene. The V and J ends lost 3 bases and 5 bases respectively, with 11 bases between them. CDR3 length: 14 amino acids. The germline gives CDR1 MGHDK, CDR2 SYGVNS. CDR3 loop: CASSESGLHQPQHF. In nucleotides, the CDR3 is TGTGCCAGCAGTGAGAGCGGGCTTCATCAGCCCCAGCATTTT.

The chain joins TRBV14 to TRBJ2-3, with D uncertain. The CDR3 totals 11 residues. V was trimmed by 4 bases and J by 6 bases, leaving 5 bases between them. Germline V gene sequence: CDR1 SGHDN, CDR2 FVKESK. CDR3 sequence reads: CASSRRDTQYF. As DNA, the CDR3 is TGTGCCAGCAGCCGGCGCGATACGCAGTATTTT.

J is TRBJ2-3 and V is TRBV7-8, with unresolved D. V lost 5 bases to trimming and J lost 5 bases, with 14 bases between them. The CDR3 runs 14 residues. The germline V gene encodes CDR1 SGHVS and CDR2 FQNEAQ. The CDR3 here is CASSATREVDTQYF. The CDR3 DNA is TGTGCCAGCAGCGCTACAAGAGAGGTAGATACGCAGTATTTT.

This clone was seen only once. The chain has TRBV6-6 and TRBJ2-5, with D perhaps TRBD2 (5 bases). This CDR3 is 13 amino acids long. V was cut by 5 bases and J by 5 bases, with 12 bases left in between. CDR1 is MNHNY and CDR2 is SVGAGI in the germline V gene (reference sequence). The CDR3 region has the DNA TGTGCCAGCAGTACCCGGGATCCCGAGACCCAGTACTTC. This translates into CASSTRDPETQYF.

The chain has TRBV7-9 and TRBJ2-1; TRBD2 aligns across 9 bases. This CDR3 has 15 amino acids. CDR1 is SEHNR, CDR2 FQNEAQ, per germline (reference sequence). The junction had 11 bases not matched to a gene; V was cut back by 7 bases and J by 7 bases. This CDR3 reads CASNIKIAGVNEQFF. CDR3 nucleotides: TGTGCCAGCAACATTAAAATAGCGGGAGTAAATGAGCAGTTCTTC.

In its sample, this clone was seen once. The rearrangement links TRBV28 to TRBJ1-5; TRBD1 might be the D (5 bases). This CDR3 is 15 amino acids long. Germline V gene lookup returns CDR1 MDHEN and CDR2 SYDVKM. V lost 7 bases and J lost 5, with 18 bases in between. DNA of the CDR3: TGTGCCAGCAACAAGGGACGGGACCGCTATCAGCCCCAGCATTTT. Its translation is CASNKGRDRYQPQHF.

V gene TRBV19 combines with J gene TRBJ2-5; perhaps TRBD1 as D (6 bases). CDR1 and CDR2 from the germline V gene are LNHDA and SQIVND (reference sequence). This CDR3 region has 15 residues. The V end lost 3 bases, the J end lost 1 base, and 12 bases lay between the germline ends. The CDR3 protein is CASSMPMGAQETQYF. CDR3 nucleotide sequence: TGTGCCAGTAGTATGCCTATGGGGGCCCAAGAGACCCAGTACTTC.

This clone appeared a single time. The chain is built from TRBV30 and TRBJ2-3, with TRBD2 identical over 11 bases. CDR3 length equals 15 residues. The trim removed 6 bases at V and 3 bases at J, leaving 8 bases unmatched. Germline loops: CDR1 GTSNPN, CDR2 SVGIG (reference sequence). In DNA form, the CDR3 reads TGTGCCTGCAAACATAGCGGGAGGGGGACAGATACGCAGTATTTT. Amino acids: CACKHSGRGTDTQYF.

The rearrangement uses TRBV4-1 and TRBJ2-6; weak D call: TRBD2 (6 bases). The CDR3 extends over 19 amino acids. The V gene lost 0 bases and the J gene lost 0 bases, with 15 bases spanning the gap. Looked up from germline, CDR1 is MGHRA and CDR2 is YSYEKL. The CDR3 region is CASSQDSDSGNSGANVLTF. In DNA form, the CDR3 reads TGCGCCAGCAGCCAAGACTCGGATAGCGGAAACTCTGGGGCCAACGTCCTGACTTTC.

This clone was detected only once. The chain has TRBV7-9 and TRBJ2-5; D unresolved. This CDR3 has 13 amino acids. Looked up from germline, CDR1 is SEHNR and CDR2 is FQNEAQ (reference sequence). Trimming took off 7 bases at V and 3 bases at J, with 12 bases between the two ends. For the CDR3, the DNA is TGTGCCAGCACTTTACCGCCGAAAGAGACCCAGTACTTC. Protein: CASTLPPKETQYF.

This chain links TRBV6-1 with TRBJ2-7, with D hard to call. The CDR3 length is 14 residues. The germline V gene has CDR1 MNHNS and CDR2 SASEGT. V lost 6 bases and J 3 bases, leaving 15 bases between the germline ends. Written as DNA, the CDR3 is TGTGCCAGCAGGCCGGGCCTTGGGTTCTACGAGCAGTACTTC. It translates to CASRPGLGFYEQYF.